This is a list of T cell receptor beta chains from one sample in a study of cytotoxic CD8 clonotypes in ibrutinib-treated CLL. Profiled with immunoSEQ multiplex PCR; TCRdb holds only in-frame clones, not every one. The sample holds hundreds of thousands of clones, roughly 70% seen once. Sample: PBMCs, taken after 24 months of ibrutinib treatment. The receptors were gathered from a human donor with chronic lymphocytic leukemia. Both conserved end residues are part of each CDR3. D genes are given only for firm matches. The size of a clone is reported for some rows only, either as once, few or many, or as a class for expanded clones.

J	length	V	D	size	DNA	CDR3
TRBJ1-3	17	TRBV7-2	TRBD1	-	TGTGCCAGCAGCACCCGCAGTGGACAGGGCGGGCGAAACACCATATATTTT	CASSTRSGQGGRNTIYF
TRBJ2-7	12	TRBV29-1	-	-	TGCAGCGGGGGGACGGTCCTACGCGAGCAGTACTTC	CSGGTVLREQYF
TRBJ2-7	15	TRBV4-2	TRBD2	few	TGTGCCAGCAGCCAAGGACTAGCGGGATCCTACGAGCAGTACTTC	CASSQGLAGSYEQYF
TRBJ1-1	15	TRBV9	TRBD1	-	TGTGCCAGCAGCGTATCCACAGGGGCGGTGGGTGAAGCTTTCTTT	CASSVSTGAVGEAFF
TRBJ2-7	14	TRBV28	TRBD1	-	TGTGCCAGCAGTTTAAACAGGGGGCTAGATGAGCAGTACTTC	CASSLNRGLDEQYF
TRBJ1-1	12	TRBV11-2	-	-	TGTGCCAGCAGCACAGCCGGGGAAGGAGCTTTCTTT	CASSTAGEGAFF
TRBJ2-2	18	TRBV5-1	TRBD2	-	TGCGCCAGCAGCTCCCAGTTCCTAGCGGGAGATATCACCGGGGAGCTGTTTTTT	CASSSQFLAGDITGELFF
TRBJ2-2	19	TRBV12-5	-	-	TGTGCTAGTGGTTTTCTTTTGGACCCCCGAGGACTGAACACCGGGGAGCTGTTTTTT	CASGFLLDPRGLNTGELFF
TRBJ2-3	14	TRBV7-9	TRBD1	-	TGTGCCAGCACCAAAGGACAGGGGGAAGATACGCAGTATTTT	CASTKGQGEDTQYF
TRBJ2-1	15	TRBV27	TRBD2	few	TGTGCCAGCAGTCGGCAGCGGGAGGGCCCCAATGAGCAGTTCTTC	CASSRQREGPNEQFF
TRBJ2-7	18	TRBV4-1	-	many	TGCGCCAGCAGCCAATCGGCCTTCTTGCGGGGCAATCACGACGAGCAGTACTTC	CASSQSAFLRGNHDEQYF
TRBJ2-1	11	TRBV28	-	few	TGTGCCAGTTTTGCGGGCAATGAGCAGTTCTTC	CASFAGNEQFF
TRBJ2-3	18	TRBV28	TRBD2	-	TGTGCCAGCAGTCCTTTTCGAGTAGCGGGAGGCCCCACAGATACGCAGTATTTT	CASSPFRVAGGPTDTQYF
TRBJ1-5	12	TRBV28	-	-	TGTGCCAGCAGTTTGCTAGAGCAGCCCCAGCATTTT	CASSLLEQPQHF